The rows below give T cell receptor beta chains drawn from one sample of a study of spatial heterogeneity in lung cancer. Using its own MiXCR run on the 5' RACE reads, TCRdb lists one record per CDR3 protein. The sample lists roughly 5,300 distinct CDR3 sequences, roughly a quarter occurring once. The specimen was PBMCs, collected at surgery. Receptors originate from a male donor with early-stage non-small cell lung cancer. Each CDR3 is given with its conserved first and last residue. A D gene is named only where the DNA matches it firmly. Size values are once, few and many counts, or a class for expanded clones, and some rows have none.

NA	NA	TRBV11-2	TRBJ1-1	CASSLAFGPKNTEAFF	TGTGCCAGCAGCTTGGCCTTTGGACCGAAAAACACTGAAGCTTTCTTT
TRBD1	medium-sized	TRBV12-3/TRBV12-4	TRBJ2-7	CASSNLAGGGEQYF	TGTGCCAGCAGTAACTTGGCAGGGGGCGGCGAGCAGTACTTC
NA	few	TRBV4-1	TRBJ1-5	CASSQDSARFGNQPQHF	TGCGCCAGCAGCCAAGATTCGGCACGCTTCGGGAATCAGCCCCAGCATTTT
NA	NA	TRBV5-1	TRBJ1-2	CASSLGPSSNYGYTF	TGCGCCAGCAGCTTGGGACCGTCATCTAACTATGGCTACACCTTC
NA	medium-sized	TRBV12-3/TRBV12-4	TRBJ2-1	CASSLGGGNEQFF	TGTGCCAGCAGTCTAGGGGGGGGGAATGAGCAGTTCTTC
NA	many	TRBV6-5	TRBJ2-3	CASSYRQVGTDTQYF	TGTGCCAGCAGTTATCGGCAGGTTGGCACAGATACGCAGTATTTT
NA	medium-sized	TRBV12-3/TRBV12-4	TRBJ2-6	CASSITGRGDVLTF	TGTGCCAGCAGTATCACAGGGAGAGGAGACGTCCTGACTTTC
TRBD2	many	TRBV7-9	TRBJ2-1	CASSLGGLGNEQFF	TGTGCCAGCAGCTTAGGGGGACTAGGTAATGAGCAGTTCTTC
TRBD1	NA	TRBV28	TRBJ2-7	CASSSPPGTGYSYEQYF	TGTGCCAGCAGTTCCCCCCCCGGGACAGGGTACTCCTACGAGCAGTACTTC
TRBD1	medium-sized	TRBV12-3/TRBV12-4	TRBJ1-1	CASSSTGGTEAFF	TGTGCCAGCAGCTCCACAGGGGGCACTGAAGCTTTCTTT
TRBD1	few	TRBV12-3/TRBV12-4	TRBJ2-5	CASSLSGTGGGETQYF	TGTGCCAGCAGTTTATCGGGGACAGGGGGCGGAGAGACCCAGTACTTC
TRBD2	medium-sized	TRBV6-5	TRBJ2-1	CASSYRVAGGNNEQFF	TGTGCCAGCAGTTACCGAGTAGCGGGGGGGAACAATGAGCAGTTCTTC
NA	NA	TRBV7-9	TRBJ1-2	CASSPIIGVSYGYTF	TGTGCCAGCAGCCCCATAATAGGGGTAAGCTATGGCTACACCTTC
TRBD1	medium-sized	TRBV11-3	TRBJ2-1	CASSSRDRGSYNEQFF	TGTGCCAGCAGCTCCCGGGACAGGGGGTCGTACAATGAGCAGTTCTTC
TRBD1	medium-sized	TRBV7-9	TRBJ2-1	CASSSRQGYNEQFF	TGTGCCAGCAGCTCCAGACAGGGCTACAATGAGCAGTTCTTC
NA	medium-sized	TRBV28	TRBJ2-7	CASSPEPYEQYF	TGTGCCAGCAGTCCTGAGCCCTACGAGCAGTACTTC
NA	few	TRBV28	TRBJ2-1	CASSSDTGSSYNEQFF	TGTGCCAGCAGTTCCGACACAGGGAGCTCCTACAATGAGCAGTTCTTC
TRBD1	NA	TRBV11-1	TRBJ1-1	CASSFPEGQGDTEAFF	TGTGCCAGCAGCTTCCCGGAGGGACAGGGGGACACTGAAGCTTTCTTT
NA	few	TRBV30	TRBJ1-5	CAWSPGLISNQPQHF	TGTGCCTGGAGCCCCGGGCTTATTAGCAATCAGCCCCAGCATTTT
TRBD2	medium-sized	TRBV28	TRBJ2-1	CASSVMGLAGDEQFF	TGTGCCAGCAGTGTTATGGGACTAGCGGGAGATGAGCAGTTCTTC
NA	medium-sized	TRBV7-9	TRBJ1-4	CASSLGQDNEKLFF	TGTGCCAGCAGCTTAGGACAGGATAATGAAAAACTGTTTTTT
NA	NA	TRBV19	TRBJ1-3	CASSIGSPSGNTIYF	TGTGCCAGTAGTATTGGCAGCCCTTCTGGAAACACCATATATTTT
NA	once	TRBV3-1	TRBJ2-3	CASSQVGADTDTQYF	TGTGCCAGCAGCCAAGTGGGGGCGGACACAGATACGCAGTATTTT
NA	medium-sized	TRBV19	TRBJ2-4	CASSRPGETKNIQYF	TGTGCCAGTAGTCGTCCCGGGGAAACCAAAAACATTCAGTACTTC
NA	NA	TRBV6-2/TRBV6-3	TRBJ2-7	CASRLPGNYEQYF	TGTGCCAGCAGGCTGCCGGGAAACTACGAGCAGTACTTC
TRBD2	many	TRBV7-8	TRBJ2-7	CASSLRRGSSYEQYF	TGTGCCAGCAGCTTACGGCGGGGGAGCTCCTACGAGCAGTACTTC
NA	medium-sized	TRBV18	TRBJ2-7	CASSPPDRTYEQYF	TGTGCCAGCTCACCCCCTGACAGAACCTACGAGCAGTACTTC
TRBD1	many	TRBV7-9	TRBJ2-7	CASSETGNEQYF	TGTGCCAGCAGCGAGACAGGGAACGAGCAGTACTTC
NA	medium-sized	TRBV7-6	TRBJ2-3	CASSLAGGTDTQYF	TGTGCCAGCAGCTTAGCGGGGGGCACAGATACGCAGTATTTT
NA	medium-sized	TRBV6-6	TRBJ2-5	CASRGQAKETQYF	TGTGCCAGCAGGGGCCAGGCGAAGGAGACCCAGTACTTC
NA	few	TRBV5-4	TRBJ2-7	CASSLEGRGREQYF	TGTGCCAGCAGCTTGGAGGGCAGGGGAAGGGAGCAGTACTTC
TRBD2	NA	TRBV7-2	TRBJ2-5	CASSLAGLAGGKETQYF	TGTGCCAGCAGCTTAGCGGGACTAGCGGGAGGGAAAGAGACCCAGTACTTC
TRBD2	medium-sized	TRBV29-1	TRBJ2-1	CSVEGSPSGSSYNEQFF	TGCAGCGTAGAGGGCTCCCCTAGCGGGAGCTCCTACAATGAGCAGTTCTTC
NA	few	TRBV7-9	TRBJ2-7	CASSATLWGSHEQYF	TGTGCCAGCAGCGCCACCCTCTGGGGAAGCCACGAGCAGTACTTC
TRBD2	medium-sized	TRBV7-3	TRBJ2-1	CASSLGPAGGYNEQFF	TGTGCCAGCAGCTTAGGTCCAGCGGGAGGGTACAATGAGCAGTTCTTC
TRBD1	few	TRBV5-1	TRBJ1-4	CASSLDGTGDNEKLFF	TGCGCCAGCAGCTTGGATGGGACAGGTGATAATGAAAAACTGTTTTTT
TRBD2	NA	TRBV28	TRBJ2-1	CASSLGTSGYNEQFF	TGTGCCAGCAGTTTAGGGACTAGCGGGTACAATGAGCAGTTCTTC
TRBD1	medium-sized	TRBV7-3	TRBJ2-2	CASATGGSTGELFF	TGTGCCAGCGCTACAGGGGGCTCAACCGGGGAGCTGTTTTTT
NA	medium-sized	TRBV4-1	TRBJ2-3	CASSLDADTQYF	TGCGCCAGCAGCCTGGACGCGGATACGCAGTATTTT
NA	NA	TRBV7-9	TRBJ1-4	CASSLSRFLNEKLFF	TGTGCCAGCAGCTTGAGCAGGTTCCTTAATGAAAAACTGTTTTTT
TRBD1	NA	TRBV2	TRBJ2-1	CASSEIQQGANEQFF	TGTGCCAGCAGTGAGATTCAACAGGGGGCCAATGAGCAGTTCTTC